The 24 T cell receptor beta chains in this list originate from one sample, sequenced in a study of cytomegalovirus exposure and HLA in healthy donors. In the PCR, 60 Vbeta and 13 Jbeta primers were used. Method: immunoSEQ multiplex PCR; TCRdb's copy keeps in-frame clones and lacks some. The sample holds 150,000 to 200,000 clones, around 80% seen once. Sequenced sample: PBMCs. Source of these receptors: a male donor in good health and CMV-seronegative.

DNA of the CDR3: TGTGCCAGCAGCTTAGATCCCCACTCCTACGAGCAGTACTTC. As protein: CASSLDPHSYEQYF. The rearrangement links TRBV11-3 to TRBJ2-7; D is ambiguous. Germline V gene lookup returns CDR1 SGHNT and CDR2 YENEEA. Trimming removed 0 bases at V and 0 bases at J, with 6 bases between. This CDR3 has 14 residues.

The chain joins TRBV9 to TRBJ2-5; possibly TRBD2 for D (6 bases). Trimming cost V 0 bases and J 3 bases, with 6 bases left between them. Germline V gene sequence: CDR1 SGDLS, CDR2 YYNGEE. The CDR3 is made up of 13 amino acids. Here the CDR3 reads CASSVGREETQYF. The DNA for the CDR3 is TGTGCCAGCAGCGTAGGGAGGGAAGAGACCCAGTACTTC.

The V gene is TRBV4-1, the J gene TRBJ1-2, with a weak D call TRBD1 (5 bases). The CDR3 is 15 residues long. Germline CDR1 is MGHRA and CDR2 is YSYEKL. The V and J ends lost 4 bases and 4 bases respectively, with 16 bases between them. The CDR3 here is CASSPTGEPVYGYTF. Written as DNA, the CDR3 is TGCGCCAGCAGCCCCACGGGGGAACCTGTCTATGGCTACACCTTC.

The sample holds one count of this clone. The genes are TRBV27 and TRBJ2-5; D gene unclear. The CDR3 loop spans 13 amino acids. V was cut by 4 bases and J by 3 bases, with 9 bases left in between. Looked up from germline, CDR1 is MNHEY and CDR2 is SMNVEV (reference sequence). The CDR3 spells CASSSLGEETQYF. The CDR3 region has the DNA TGTGCCAGCAGTTCGCTTGGAGAAGAGACCCAGTACTTC.

The chain links TRBV5-1 to TRBJ2-7; D is uncertain. CDR3 length equals 13 residues. Germline loops: CDR1 SGHRS, CDR2 YFSETQ. Trimming pared 5 bases from V and 0 bases from J, leaving 9 bases between. CDR3 DNA sequence: TGCGCCAGCAGTCATGGGCCCTCCTACGAGCAGTACTTC. It yields the protein CASSHGPSYEQYF.

CDR3 sequence reads: CASSRYTSGGNDEQFF. CDR3 coding DNA: TGTGCCAGCAGCCGATACACTAGCGGCGGCAACGATGAGCAGTTCTTC. The J gene is TRBJ2-1, the V gene TRBV11-3, with 8 bases fitting TRBD2. V gave up 5 bases and J gave up 8 bases; unmatched junction bases: 14. This CDR3 is 16 amino acids long. CDR1 is SGHNT and CDR2 is YENEEA in the germline V gene.

CDR3: CASSSGTSTEAFF. Here the CDR3 DNA reads TGTGCCAGCAGCTCCGGGACATCTACCGAAGCTTTCTTT. J is TRBJ1-1 and V is TRBV7-3, with a weak D call TRBD1 (6 bases). V was pared by 4 bases and J by 8 bases, with 14 bases between. The germline CDR1 and CDR2 sequences are SGHTA and FQGTGA. The CDR3 consists of 13 residues. The full variable domain, in which reference TRBV7-3 and TRBJ1-1 provide the parts outside the CDR3, is GAGVSQTPSNKVTEKGKYVELRCDPISGHTALYWYRQSLGQGPEFLIYFQGTGAADDSGLPNDRFFAVRPEGSVSTLKIQRTERGDSAVYLCASSSGTSTEAFFGQGTRLTVV.

This clone showed up just a few times. The chain couples TRBV7-3 to TRBJ2-6; 13 bases match TRBD2. V was clipped by 5 bases and J by 3 bases; unmatched bases: 13. Looked up from germline, CDR1 is SGHTA and CDR2 is FQGTGA. The length of the CDR3 is 20 residues. CDR3 in DNA: TGTGCCAGCAGCCGTGCCCCTACTAGCGGGGGGGCCTTTGGGGCCAACGTCCTGACTTTC. Protein: CASSRAPTSGGAFGANVLTF.

The chain employs TRBV11-3 and TRBJ2-3; 16 bases agree with TRBD2. CDR1 and CDR2 (germline): SGHNT, YENEEA. This CDR3 comprises 18 residues. J gave up 3 bases and V 5 bases, and 8 bases lay outside the gene matches. CDR3: CASSRGLAGGPRTDTQYF. In nucleotides, the CDR3 is TGTGCCAGCAGCAGGGGACTAGCGGGAGGGCCAAGGACAGATACGCAGTATTTT. The whole variable domain, filled in from reference TRBV11-3 and TRBJ2-3, reads EAGVVQSPRYKIIEKKQPVAFWCNPISGHNTLYWYLQNLGQGPELLIRYENEEAVDDSQLPKDRFSAERLKGVDSTLKIQPAELGDSAVYLCASSRGLAGGPRTDTQYFGPGTRLTVL.

CDR3: CASSERKGNVPWQPQHF. In DNA form, the CDR3 reads TGCGCCAGCAGTGAGCGGAAGGGGAACGTGCCCTGGCAGCCCCAGCATTTT. The chain couples TRBV10-1 to TRBJ1-5; a weak D match, TRBD1 (5 bases). In germline, CDR1 is WNHNN, CDR2 SYGVQD (reference sequence). V was pared by 2 bases and J by 7 bases, with 21 bases between. The CDR3 covers 17 residues.

A single count supports this clone. The V gene is TRBV7-9, the J gene TRBJ1-1; possibly TRBD1 for D (6 bases). In germline, CDR1 is SEHNR, CDR2 FQNEAQ (reference sequence). Trimming removed 4 bases from V and 1 base from J, with 10 bases in between. The CDR3 length is 14 residues. The CDR3 DNA reads as TGTGCCAGCAGCTCGGGAGGGGGGAACACTGAAGCTTTCTTT. It yields the protein CASSSGGGNTEAFF.

V gene TRBV25-1 combines with J gene TRBJ2-5, with a possible D match to TRBD2 (7 bases). From germline, CDR1 is MGHDK and CDR2 SYGVNS. There are 15 residues in the CDR3. V lost 4 bases and J 2 bases, leaving 14 bases between the germline ends. This chain's CDR3 is CASSGPGGHQETQYF. The CDR3 DNA follows: TGTGCCAGCAGTGGCCCCGGGGGGCATCAAGAGACCCAGTACTTC.

This chain links TRBV6-6 with TRBJ1-3; D is possibly TRBD1 (5 bases). Germline CDR1 and CDR2: MNHNY and SVGAGI (reference sequence). The CDR3 totals 14 residues. The germline V and J ends were trimmed by 6 bases and 4 bases, with 13 bases remaining between them. The CDR3 loop is CASRDGGTGNTIYF. The CDR3 DNA reads TGTGCCAGCAGAGATGGAGGGACCGGAAACACCATATATTTT.

The table lists this clone with a few counts. CDR3 coding DNA: TGTGCCAGTAGTTTCACGCGCACCGGGGAGCTGTTTTTT. The encoded protein is CASSFTRTGELFF. The J gene is TRBJ2-2, the V gene TRBV19; D gene ambiguous. V was cut by 5 bases and J by 4 bases, with 8 bases left in between. Germline assignment: CDR1 LNHDA and CDR2 SQIVND (reference sequence). The CDR3 is made up of 13 amino acids.

This clone came up a few times. The chain is built from TRBV5-4 and TRBJ2-5; D perhaps matches TRBD1 (6 bases). Trimming removed 4 bases at V and 2 bases at J, with 9 bases between. Germline V gene lookup returns CDR1 SGHNT and CDR2 YYREEE (reference sequence). This CDR3 has 13 residues. The CDR3 reads CASSRTEQETQYF. The CDR3 DNA reads as TGTGCCAGCAGCCGGACAGAGCAAGAGACCCAGTACTTC.

The CDR3 DNA is TGCGCCAGCAGTCAATCCTTGGGGCAGGGGGGACCTACGAACACTGAAGCTTTCTTT. It encodes CASSQSLGQGGPTNTEAFF. The chain has TRBV23-1 and TRBJ1-1, with 7 bases lining up with TRBD1. TRBV23-1 is given ORF status, its function remaining uncertain. With 0 bases clipped from V and 1 base from J, the junction kept 14 bases outside the gene matches. This CDR3 spans 19 amino acids.

This clone was detected only once. The CDR3 region is CASKTGGESDTQYF. In DNA form, the CDR3 reads TGCGCCAGCAAGACGGGAGGGGAATCAGATACGCAGTATTTT. The V and J genes are TRBV5-1 and TRBJ2-3, with 8 bases aligning to TRBD2. The CDR3 has 14 residues. Germline lookup yields CDR1 SGHRS and CDR2 YFSETQ. V gave up 6 bases and J gave up 4 bases; unmatched junction bases: 7. The entire variable domain, with the rest obtained from reference TRBV5-1 and TRBJ2-3, is as follows: KAGVTQTPRYLIKTRGQQVTLSCSPISGHRSVSWYQQTPGQGLQFLFEYFSETQRNKGNFPGRFSGRQFSNSRSEMNVSTLELGDSALYLCASKTGGESDTQYFGPGTRLTVL.

This clone occurred a few times. The chain couples TRBV4-3 to TRBJ2-5, with 13 bases that match TRBD2. The tail of the sequence fits TRBJ2-7 better, so the J call may be wrong. Per the germline V gene, CDR1 is LGHNA and CDR2 is YSLEER. CDR3 length equals 16 residues. The CDR3 DNA reads as TGCGCCAGCAGCCCGGCTATTGGACTAGCGGGAGACGAGCAGTACTTC. The encoded protein is CASSPAIGLAGDEQYF.

The chain joins TRBV7-3 to TRBJ2-2; D possibly corresponds to TRBD1 (5 bases). The V gene lost 5 bases and the J gene lost 2 bases, with 15 bases spanning the gap. This CDR3 has 16 residues. Germline CDR1 reads SGHTA; CDR2 reads FQGTGA. The CDR3 sequence is CASSASLDTNTGELFF. The CDR3 DNA is TGTGCCAGCAGCGCTTCTTTGGACACCAACACCGGGGAGCTGTTTTTT.

The J gene is TRBJ2-1, the V gene TRBV6-1, with 9 bases aligning to TRBD2. V lost 7 bases to trimming and J lost 5 bases; unmatched junction nucleotides: 6. Germline V CDR1 and CDR2: MNHNS, SASEGT. This CDR3 contains 14 residues. The CDR3 sequence: CASTVAGVNNEQFF. The CDR3 nucleotides read TGTGCCAGCACTGTAGCGGGAGTTAACAATGAGCAGTTCTTC.

The V call is TRBV9, the J call TRBJ2-1; 14 bases agree with TRBD2. The V segment lost 0 bases and the J segment 4 bases; nucleotides outside the gene matches: 12. From germline, CDR1 is SGDLS and CDR2 YYNGEE. The CDR3 covers 20 residues. The CDR3 is CASSVAGGTSGSPPYNEQFF. CDR3 bases: TGTGCCAGCAGCGTAGCAGGGGGGACTAGCGGGAGTCCTCCTTACAATGAGCAGTTCTTC.

This clone turned up a few times. The chain employs TRBV18 and TRBJ2-1; 7 nucleotides line up with TRBD1. The J segment lost 2 bases and the V segment lost 1 base, leaving 2 bases of the junction unmatched. Germline CDR1 reads KGHSH; CDR2 reads LQKENI. The CDR3 runs to 15 residues. The CDR3 DNA is TGTGCCAGCTCACCACAGGGGGCTACCTACAATGAGCAGTTCTTC. Encoded protein: CASSPQGATYNEQFF.

The chain joins TRBV10-1 to TRBJ2-3; tentative D call: TRBD2 (6 bases). There are 13 residues in the CDR3. V was trimmed by 9 bases and J by 2 bases, leaving 12 bases between them. Per germline, CDR1 WNHNN and CDR2 SYGVQD (reference sequence). This chain's CDR3 is CARGRGNTDTQYF. The CDR3 region has the DNA TGCGCCAGGGGGCGGGGAAACACAGATACGCAGTATTTT.

The chain has TRBV30 and TRBJ2-3; 8 nucleotides align to TRBD2. The J segment lost 0 bases and the V segment lost 0 bases, leaving 5 bases of the junction unmatched. Germline CDR1 is GTSNPN and CDR2 is SVGIG (reference sequence). The CDR3 runs to 16 residues. Written as DNA, the CDR3 is TGTGCCTGGAGTGTCTGGGCGGGAGGAAGCACAGATACGCAGTATTTT. This codes for CAWSVWAGGSTDTQYF.